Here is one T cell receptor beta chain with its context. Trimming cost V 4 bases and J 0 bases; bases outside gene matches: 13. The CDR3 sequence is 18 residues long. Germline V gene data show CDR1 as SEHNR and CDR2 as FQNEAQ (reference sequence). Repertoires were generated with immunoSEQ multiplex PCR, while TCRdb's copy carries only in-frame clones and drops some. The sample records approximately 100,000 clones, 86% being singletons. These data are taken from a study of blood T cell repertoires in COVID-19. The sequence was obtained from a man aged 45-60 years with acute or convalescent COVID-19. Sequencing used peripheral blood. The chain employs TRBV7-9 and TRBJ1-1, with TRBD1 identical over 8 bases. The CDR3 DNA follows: TGTGCCAGCAGCTCCGAGCGGGGGGACAGGATTATGAACACTGAAGCTTTCTTT. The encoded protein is CASSSERGDRIMNTEAFF.